These T cell receptor beta chains were read from a single sample in a study of blood T cells in healthy people across ages. TCRdb re-derived calls from the 5' RACE reads in MiXCR, one entry per CDR3 protein. This sample has roughly 800,000 distinct CDR3 sequences, with roughly 60% found just once. Sequencing was performed on blood. Receptors were obtained from a man aged 25-45 years in good health. The CDR3 runs from the conserved cysteine through the conserved F or W.

J gene: TRBJ2-3
V gene: TRBV7-8
CDR3 protein: CASSTAGRDTQYF

J gene: TRBJ1-1
V gene: TRBV5-1
CDR3 protein: CASSPGGEWDTEAFF

J gene: TRBJ2-7
V gene: TRBV10-3
CDR3 protein: CAISVSGYSYEQYF

J gene: TRBJ2-5
V gene: TRBV29-1
CDR3 protein: CSVQQVYQETQYF

J gene: TRBJ1-5
V gene: TRBV2
CDR3 protein: CASSYTDRGDQPQHF

J gene: TRBJ2-3
V gene: TRBV20-1
CDR3 protein: CRPAWAGAEGDTQYF

J gene: -
V gene: TRBV3-1
CDR3 protein: CASSQTESLEQYF

J gene: TRBJ2-3
V gene: TRBV5-1
CDR3 protein: CASGRDFTDTQYF

J gene: TRBJ2-2
V gene: TRBV11-2
CDR3 protein: CASSLDQGTGELFF

J gene: TRBJ2-3
V gene: TRBV29-1
CDR3 protein: CSVLGSDTQYF

J gene: TRBJ2-1
V gene: TRBV7-2
CDR3 protein: CASSFRPNLNNEQFF

J gene: TRBJ2-1
V gene: TRBV5-1
CDR3 protein: CASLQGIGSYNEQFF

J gene: TRBJ2-5
V gene: TRBV27
CDR3 protein: CASKWTQYF

J gene: TRBJ2-5
V gene: TRBV7-2
CDR3 protein: CASSLLQGSLETQYF

J gene: TRBJ2-5
V gene: TRBV7-8
CDR3 protein: CASSLEDFQETQYF

J gene: TRBJ2-3
V gene: TRBV6-5
CDR3 protein: CASSYSAGLAQTNHRTDTQYF

J gene: TRBJ1-2
V gene: TRBV7-2
CDR3 protein: CASSGGGAGFSGYTF

J gene: TRBJ1-4
V gene: TRBV7-9
CDR3 protein: CASKWDQREKLFF

J gene: TRBJ2-5
V gene: TRBV6-1
CDR3 protein: CASSEVRDSRYQETQYF

J gene: TRBJ2-5
V gene: TRBV7-2
CDR3 protein: CASSSPVQETQYF

J gene: TRBJ2-3
V gene: TRBV20-1
CDR3 protein: CSARDDTGQGVDTQYF

J gene: TRBJ1-4
V gene: TRBV7-9
CDR3 protein: CASSRGDRAEANEKLFF

J gene: TRBJ2-7
V gene: TRBV6-6
CDR3 protein: CASSDRDSYEQYF

J gene: TRBJ2-1
V gene: TRBV7-2
CDR3 protein: CVSSFGFYNEQFF

J gene: TRBJ1-1
V gene: TRBV7-2
CDR3 protein: CASSPRGVTNTEAFF

J gene: TRBJ2-3
V gene: TRBV28
CDR3 protein: CASSPERHTDTQYF

J gene: TRBJ2-3
V gene: TRBV2
CDR3 protein: CASSVHRASTDTQYF

J gene: TRBJ2-2
V gene: TRBV28
CDR3 protein: CASSFAGLGVLAGELFF

J gene: TRBJ2-1
V gene: TRBV7-3
CDR3 protein: CASSYTSDLGNEQFF

J gene: TRBJ2-3
V gene: TRBV12-3/TRBV12-4
CDR3 protein: CASSPHGSTDTQYF

J gene: TRBJ2-3
V gene: TRBV12-3/TRBV12-4
CDR3 protein: CASTWRGLNTDTQYF